This T cell receptor beta chain was profiled in a study of technical replicates of blood from a handful of donors. CDR3 length: 16 residues. From germline, CDR1 is SGHRS and CDR2 YFSETQ. Trimming removed 4 bases from V and 6 bases from J; junction bases left unmatched: 10. Repertoires were generated with immunoSEQ multiplex PCR, while TCRdb's copy carries only in-frame clones and drops some. The sample holds about 73,000 clones; 90% to 95% are singletons and the top ten take roughly 4.5%. The receptor comes from a human donor in good health. Some clones in this sample may be carry-over from other donors' samples. J is TRBJ2-3 and V is TRBV5-1; 11 bases align to TRBD2. The specimen was PBMCs. The CDR3 bases are TGCGCCAGCAGCCCAACTAGCGGGGGAGGTGTTGATACGCAGTATTTT. Protein product: CASSPTSGGGVDTQYF.